The rows below give T cell receptor beta chains drawn from one sample of a study of tumor-infiltrating lymphocytes in primary liver carcinoma. TCRdb used MiXCR to reprocess the multiplex PCR reads, holding one entry per CDR3 protein. Of almost 200,000 distinct CDR3 sequences in the sample, approximately 65% were seen once. Sequenced sample: peripheral blood. Receptor source: an older woman with primary liver carcinoma and hepatitis B virus infection. Each CDR3 is given with its conserved first and last residue. The D gene is left open where the match is weak. The size of a clone is reported for some rows only, either as once, few or many, or as a class for expanded clones.

length,J,V,D,size,DNA,CDR3
16,TRBJ2-7,TRBV6-6,TRBD2,-,TGTGCCAGCAGTTCGGCGACTAGCCGCTGGGCCTACAAGCAGTACTTC,CASSSATSRWAYKQYF
15,TRBJ1-6,TRBV7-9,TRBD1,few,TGTGCCAGCAGCTCGGACAGGGGTTATAATTCACCCCTCCACTTT,CASSSDRGYNSPLHF
16,TRBJ2-2,TRBV11-1,TRBD2,-,TGTGCCAGCTGCTTAGCGGCAGGTCCTAACAGCGGGGAGCTGTCTTTT,CASCLAAGPNSGELSF
15,TRBJ2-7,TRBV12-3/TRBV12-4,TRBD1,many,TGTGCCAGCAGTTTTTCCGGGACAGGGCGCTACGAGCAGTACTTC,CASSFSGTGRYEQYF
15,TRBJ2-7,TRBV4-1,-,-,TGCGCCAGCAGCCAAGGGGACCGCAACAGGGCCGAGCAGTACTTC,CASSQGDRNRAEQYF
17,TRBJ2-2,TRBV11-1,-,many,TGTGCCAGCAGCTTAGAGGACCACCCGTCGAGCACCGGGGAGCTGTTTTTT,CASSLEDHPSSTGELFF
14,TRBJ2-7,TRBV11-2,TRBD1,-,TGTACCAGCAGTCCCAGGGGGCTGACCTACGAGCAGTACTTC,CTSSPRGLTYEQYF
15,TRBJ1-4,TRBV2,TRBD1,-,TGCGCCAGCAGTCAGTCGACAGGGCGTAGGGAAAAACTGTTTTTT,CASSQSTGRREKLFF
15,TRBJ2-6,TRBV11-3,-,once,TGTACCAGCAGCCCTGGGGGATCTGGGACCAACGTCCTGACTTTC,CTSSPGGSGTNVLTF
15,TRBJ2-1,TRBV5-1,TRBD2,-,TGCGCCAGCAGCCCTACTAGCGGTCCGTCTGGGGAGCAGTTCTTC,CASSPTSGPSGEQFF
15,TRBJ2-3,TRBV11-2,-,-,TGTGCCAGCAGTCGCATTTGGACAGGCACAGATACGCAGTATTTT,CASSRIWTGTDTQYF
13,TRBJ1-1,TRBV28,-,-,TGTGCCAGCGGTTCGACAGCGAACACTGAAGCTTCCTTT,CASGSTANTEASF
17,TRBJ2-2,TRBV11-1,-,-,TGTGCCAGCAGCTTAGAACCTCGGCTAGTAAATTCCGGGGAGCAGCTTTTT,CASSLEPRLVNSGEQLF
12,TRBJ2-7,TRBV5-1,-,-,TGCGCCAGCAGCTTGGTCGGGCCCGAGCAGTACTTC,CASSLVGPEQYF
14,TRBJ2-2,TRBV5-6,-,many,TGTGCCAGCAGCTCAGGGGTGAACACCGGGGAGCTGTTTTTT,CASSSGVNTGELFF
12,TRBJ1-2,TRBV11-2,-,-,TGTGCCAGCAGCTTAGTAGTCTGTTGCTACACCTTC,CASSLVVCCYTF
15,TRBJ2-1,TRBV5-4,TRBD2,-,TGTGCCAGCAGCTACGAGCGGGAGGGGAGGAATAAGCAGTTCTTC,CASSYEREGRNKQFF
14,TRBJ2-5,TRBV5-5,TRBD1,few,TGTGCCAGCACCAAGGACAGGTCTCAAGAGACCCAGTACTTC,CASTKDRSQETQYF
13,TRBJ2-7,TRBV14,-,few,TGTGCCAGGTACAGCGACACTTACTACGAGCAGTACTTC,CARYSDTYYEQYF
17,TRBJ2-7,TRBV5-6,-,-,TGTGCCAGCAGCTCAGATTTGGGCGGAACCCACTCCTACGAGCAGTACTTC,CASSSDLGGTHSYEQYF
15,TRBJ1-3,TRBV24-1,-,-,TGTGCCACCAGTGCTCCTGGGCCCTCTGGAAACACCATATATTTT,CATSAPGPSGNTIYF
15,TRBJ1-1,TRBV11-2,-,-,TGTGCCAGCAACTTGCTACCCCGTCCGAACACTGAAGCTTTCTTT,CASNLLPRPNTEAFF
15,TRBJ2-1,TRBV28,TRBD2,-,TGTGTCAGCACCCCTAGGGGACTAGCGGGAGGAGAACAGTTCTTC,CVSTPRGLAGGEQFF
13,TRBJ2-2,TRBV29-1,-,many,TGCAGCGTTGAAGAGGTTAAAACCGGGGAGCTGTTTTTT,CSVEEVKTGELFF
15,TRBJ2-7,TRBV4-1,-,medium-sized,TGCGCCAGCAGCCACCCTGGAGAAGGGGGGAAAGAGCAGTACTTC,CASSHPGEGGKEQYF